What follows are 5 T cell receptor beta chains derived from one specimen sequenced in a study of blood T cells in healthy people across ages. The use of a sample-barcoded 5' primer and a J-beta primer mix characterized a second PCR of roughly 6 to 12 cycles. TCRdb analysed the 5' RACE reads with MiXCR anew, one entry per CDR3 protein. The data show roughly 650,000 distinct CDR3 sequences, about 34% seen once. Material: blood. These receptors all stem from a woman older than 75 in good health.

On this clonotype: A read error may explain this, as a much larger clone is one base away. This sequence joins TRBV15 and TRBJ2-5; the D call may be TRBD1 or TRBD2 (5 bases each). Germline CDR1 is LNHNV and CDR2 is YYDKDF (reference sequence). Trimming left V 0 bases short and J 7 bases short, with 9 bases between. The CDR3 is 13 residues long. The CDR3 sequence is CATSRDLGVTQYF. As DNA, the CDR3 is TGTGCCACCAGCAGAGATCTGGGGGTGACCCAGTACTTC. Full variable domain (outside the CDR3, taken from reference TRBV15 and TRBJ2-5): DAMVIQNPRYQVTQFGKPVTLSCSQTLNHNVMYWYQQKSSQAPKLLFHYYDKDFNNEADTPDNFQSRRPNTSFCFLDIRSPGLGDTAMYLCATSRDLGVTQYFGPGTRLLVL.

V is TRBV7-3 and J is TRBJ1-3; 9 nucleotides match TRBD1. Losses at the gene ends were 8 bases for V and 0 bases for J; bases not matched to a gene: 5. The length of the CDR3 is 15 residues. Germline V gene lookup returns CDR1 SGHTA and CDR2 FQGTGA. The CDR3 spells CASQKTGGSGNTIYF. The CDR3 DNA reads TGTGCCAGCCAAAAGACAGGGGGCTCTGGAAACACCATATATTTT.

A word on this clonotype: A much bigger clone sits one base away, suggesting this may be a read error. The chain uses TRBV10-3 and TRBJ1-2; TRBD1 aligns across 7 bases. The CDR3 runs to 13 residues. CDR1 and CDR2 (germline): ENHRY, SYGVKD. This CDR3 is CAISDRAVYDYTF. The CDR3 DNA reads TGTGCCATCAGCGACAGGGCCGTCTATGACTACACCTTC.

The chain employs TRBV4-1 and TRBJ1-3; D uncertain. The CDR3 is 16 amino acids. Looked up from germline, CDR1 is MGHRA and CDR2 is YSYEKL. Deletions cut 0 bases from V and 6 bases from J, with 15 bases between. DNA for the CDR3: TGCGCCAGCAGCCAAGAAACGACTCGCGCTCAAAACACCATATATTTT. As protein: CASSQETTRAQNTIYF.

On this clonotype itself: A much bigger clone sits one base away, suggesting this may be a read error. This likely comes from a read error, as the CDR3 has no conserved phenylalanine or tryptophan at its end. This rearrangement joins TRBV6-1 to TRBJ1-5; D ambiguous. The V and J ends lost 3 bases and 1 base respectively, with 7 bases between them. Germline assignment: CDR1 MNHNS and CDR2 SASEGT. The CDR3 loop spans 14 amino acids. As DNA, the CDR3 is TGTGCCAGCAGTGAGACGTGGAGCAATCAGCCCCAGCATGTT. It translates to CASSETWSNQPQHV.